These T cell receptor beta chains were read from a single sample in a study of T cells in Graves' hyperthyroidism and ophthalmopathy. TCRdb re-derived calls from the multiplex PCR reads in MiXCR, one entry per CDR3 protein. The table lists about 290,000 distinct CDR3 sequences, 17% of them singletons, with around 57% in the top ten. Sequences were obtained from blood. These receptors all come from an older woman with Graves' ophthalmopathy. Both conserved end residues are part of each CDR3. A D gene is named only where the DNA matches it firmly. Some rows have no size entry. The others give once, few or many, or a class for an expanded clone.

j_call | clone_size | v_call | d_call | cdr3_nt | cdr3_aa
TRBJ2-1 | many | TRBV6-1 | TRBD2 | TGTGCCAGCAGTTCCGGGACTAGCGGGAGTGATGAGCAGTTCTTC | CASSSGTSGSDEQFF
TRBJ2-1 | many | TRBV14 | . | TGTGCCAGCAGCCAACAAAGGGGTAATGAGCAGTTCTTC | CASSQQRGNEQFF
TRBJ2-7 | many | TRBV12-3/TRBV12-4 | TRBD2 | TGTGCCAGCAGCCTTGTGGCTAGCGGGGGGCCACCCTCCTACGAGCAGTACTTC | CASSLVASGGPPSYEQYF
TRBJ2-3 | many | TRBV5-1 | TRBD1 | TGCGCCAGCAGCTTGGCCCCCTTCGGACAGGCACCTAGGGCAGATACGCAGTATTTT | CASSLAPFGQAPRADTQYF
TRBJ2-3 | many | TRBV7-9 | TRBD2 | TGTGCCAGCAGCCGGACTAGCGGGGGGACAGATACGCAGTATTTT | CASSRTSGGTDTQYF
TRBJ2-1 | many | TRBV20-1 | TRBD2 | TGCAGTGCTAGAGATCTAGCGGGGGTAGGCAATGAGCAGTTCTTC | CSARDLAGVGNEQFF
TRBJ2-7 | . | TRBV5-6 | TRBD2 | TGTGCCAGCAGCATTCCCCTAACGGGGGGGCCAGACGAGCAGTACTTC | CASSIPLTGGPDEQYF
TRBJ1-2 | . | TRBV24-1 | . | TGTGCCACCAGTGACTCAACCGGGACGGGTAACTATGGCTACACCTTC | CATSDSTGTGNYGYTF
TRBJ1-4 | many | TRBV20-1 | . | TGCAGCTACAGGCGGACTAATGAAAAACTGTTTTTT | CSYRRTNEKLFF
TRBJ1-1 | many | TRBV2 | TRBD1 | TGTGCCAGCAGTGACCCGACAGGGTATACTGAAGCTTTCTTT | CASSDPTGYTEAFF
TRBJ1-1 | few | TRBV11-2 | . | TGTGCCAGCAGCTCACTGGGCACTGAAGCTTTCTTT | CASSSLGTEAFF
TRBJ2-7 | . | TRBV7-6 | . | TGTGCCAGCAGGACCAGCACATTTAGCGAGCAGTACTTC | CASRTSTFSEQYF
TRBJ2-7 | . | TRBV9 | . | TGTGCCAGCAGCGGCCCAGGGGTCGAGCAGTACTTC | CASSGPGVEQYF
TRBJ2-1 | many | TRBV7-2 | . | TGTGCCAGCAGCTCAAGACTCGAACGGGGTAATGAGCAGTTCTTC | CASSSRLERGNEQFF
TRBJ2-5 | . | TRBV19 | TRBD2 | TGTGCCAGTAGTATGGCGACTAGCGGGAGGGCCGGTGGGACCCAGTACTTC | CASSMATSGRAGGTQYF
TRBJ2-7 | many | TRBV18 | . | TGTGCCAGCTCACCCGACAGGCACGCCGCCTACGAGCAGTACTTC | CASSPDRHAAYEQYF
TRBJ2-2 | few | TRBV27 | TRBD1 | TGTGCCAGCACCCGACAGGGCGCCACCGGGGAGCTGTTTTTT | CASTRQGATGELFF
TRBJ1-4 | few | TRBV10-3 | . | TGTGCCATCAGTGACAGTGCAACTAATGAAAAACTGTTTTTT | CAISDSATNEKLFF
TRBJ1-4 | . | TRBV27 | TRBD1 | TGTGCCAGCAGTTTATACCCTCGGGGACAGATGAATGAAAAACTGTTTTTT | CASSLYPRGQMNEKLFF
TRBJ2-1 | . | TRBV11-1 | TRBD2 | TGTGCCAGCAGCTGGGGGACTAGCGGGAGGGCCGCTGAGCAGTTCTTC | CASSWGTSGRAAEQFF
TRBJ2-4 | few | TRBV28 | TRBD1 | TGTGCCAGCCGTAGGACAGGAGACAAAAACATTCAGTACTTC | CASRRTGDKNIQYF
TRBJ2-7 | many | TRBV29-1 | TRBD1 | TGCAGCGTTTCCCCGGGACAGAAACCCGAGCAGTACTTC | CSVSPGQKPEQYF
TRBJ2-2 | many | TRBV11-2 | . | TGTGCCAGCAGGAGTCTTTTAGGAGCCCTGAACACCGGGGAGCTGTTTTTT | CASRSLLGALNTGELFF
TRBJ1-1 | once | TRBV4-1 | TRBD1 | TGCGCCAGCAGCCAAGGACAGGGGCTGAACACTGAAGCTTTCTTT | CASSQGQGLNTEAFF
TRBJ2-1 | few | TRBV5-1 | . | TGCGCCAGCAGCCCGCAGGGGGGAGCCTACAATGAGCAGTTCTTC | CASSPQGGAYNEQFF
TRBJ2-3 | few | TRBV20-1 | TRBD2 | TGCAGTGCTAGAGGGTTCGCGACTAGCCGCACAGATACGCAGTATTTT | CSARGFATSRTDTQYF
TRBJ2-7 | few | TRBV11-2 | TRBD1 | TGTGCCAGTAGCCAGACAGGGGAAACCTACGAGCAGTACTTC | CASSQTGETYEQYF
TRBJ1-2 | many | TRBV6-1 | . | TGTGCCAGCAGTGGGGGTTATGGCTACACCTTC | CASSGGYGYTF
TRBJ1-5 | . | TRBV11-2 | . | TGTGCCAGCAGCTTTCCGGGGGGGCCCCAGCATTTT | CASSFPGGPQHF
TRBJ2-2 | few | TRBV4-2 | . | TGTGCCAGCAGCCAAGATTTGATTCCACGGGGCACCGGGGAGCTGTTTTTT | CASSQDLIPRGTGELFF
TRBJ2-7 | many | TRBV11-1 | . | TGTGCCACCTCCTTACCGCCCTCCTACGAGCAGTACTTC | CATSLPPSYEQYF
TRBJ2-4 | . | TRBV6-4 | TRBD2 | TGTGCCAGCACCCGACAAGGGACTAGCGGGGGACCCAAAAACATTCAGTACTTC | CASTRQGTSGGPKNIQYF
TRBJ2-3 | many | TRBV28 | TRBD1 | TGTGCCAGCACCTCAGGGGGAAGTAGTGGGACAGATACGCAGTATTTT | CASTSGGSSGTDTQYF
TRBJ1-5 | many | TRBV20-1 | . | TGCAGTGCTCAGGACGGGCGGAATCAGCCCCAGCATTTT | CSAQDGRNQPQHF
TRBJ2-7 | many | TRBV28 | . | TGTGCCAGCAGTCACGGGACCACCGCCCACGAGCAGTACTTC | CASSHGTTAHEQYF
TRBJ2-1 | many | TRBV10-3 | TRBD1 | TGTGCCATCACTGGGACAGGGATGGGTGATGAGCAGTTCTTC | CAITGTGMGDEQFF
TRBJ2-5 | many | TRBV12-3/TRBV12-4 | . | TGTGCCAGCAGTTTGAAAATCGGGCTCCGGGGGACCCAGTACTTC | CASSLKIGLRGTQYF
TRBJ2-5 | few | TRBV20-1 | . | TGCAGTGCTAGAGATCCAGAAATTAACCGACAAGAGACCCAGTACTTC | CSARDPEINRQETQYF
TRBJ2-2 | many | TRBV7-2 | TRBD1 | TGTGCCAGCAGAGGACAGGCCACCGGGGAGCTGTTTTTT | CASRGQATGELFF
TRBJ1-2 | many | TRBV5-8 | . | TGTGCCAGCAGCTTCCCTGCGTCGGAGGTCAATGGCTACACCTTC | CASSFPASEVNGYTF
TRBJ2-2 | many | TRBV7-9 | . | TGTGCCAGCAGCTTAGGGGGGGCTTCGAACACCGGGGAGCTGTTTTTT | CASSLGGASNTGELFF
TRBJ2-2 | . | TRBV9 | TRBD2 | TGTGCCAGCGGGGGGGTGCCGAACACCGGGGAGCTGTTTTTT | CASGGVPNTGELFF
TRBJ2-7 | many | TRBV28 | TRBD2 | TGTGCCAGCAGCCCACTTGAAGGGACTAGCGGGAGGGGAGTTTACGAGCAGTACTTC | CASSPLEGTSGRGVYEQYF
TRBJ2-7 | many | TRBV2 | . | TGTGCCAGCAGTGTAGTTTCCGGCGGCGAGCAGTACTTC | CASSVVSGGEQYF
TRBJ2-1 | many | TRBV5-1 | TRBD1 | TGCGCCAGCAGCTTATTCGGGTCCGGGACAGGGGTACTGGATGAGCAGTTCTTC | CASSLFGSGTGVLDEQFF
TRBJ1-4 | many | TRBV18 | . | TGTGCCAGCTCACCTGAGACAGGCCCTAATGAAAAACTGTTTTTT | CASSPETGPNEKLFF
TRBJ2-7 | few | TRBV19 | . | TGTGCCAGTAGTGCAACAGGAACCTACGAGCAGTACTTC | CASSATGTYEQYF